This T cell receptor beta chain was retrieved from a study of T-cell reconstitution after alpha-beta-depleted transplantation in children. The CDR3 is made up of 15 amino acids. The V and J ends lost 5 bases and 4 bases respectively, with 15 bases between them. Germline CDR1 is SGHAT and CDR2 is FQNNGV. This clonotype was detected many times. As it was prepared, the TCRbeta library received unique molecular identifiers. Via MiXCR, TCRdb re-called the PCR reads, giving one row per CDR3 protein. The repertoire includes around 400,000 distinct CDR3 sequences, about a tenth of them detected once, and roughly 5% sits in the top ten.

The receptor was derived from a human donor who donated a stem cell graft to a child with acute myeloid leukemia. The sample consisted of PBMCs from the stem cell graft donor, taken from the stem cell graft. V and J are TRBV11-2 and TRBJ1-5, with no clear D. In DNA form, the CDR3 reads TGTGCCAGCAGCCCCGGGTTAAGAGGGAATCAGCCCCAGCATTTT. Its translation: CASSPGLRGNQPQHF.